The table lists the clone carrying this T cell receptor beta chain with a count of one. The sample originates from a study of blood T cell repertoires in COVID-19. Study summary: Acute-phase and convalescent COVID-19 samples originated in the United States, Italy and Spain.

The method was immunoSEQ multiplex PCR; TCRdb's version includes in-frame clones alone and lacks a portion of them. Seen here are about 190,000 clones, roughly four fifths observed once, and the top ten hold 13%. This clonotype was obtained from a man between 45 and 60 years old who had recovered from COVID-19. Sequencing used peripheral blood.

This chain's CDR3 is CASSLVTTGGETQYF. The CDR3 region has the DNA TGTGCCAGCAGCTTAGTCACTACAGGGGGAGAGACCCAGTACTTC. This sequence joins TRBV7-7 and TRBJ2-5; 8 nucleotides line up with TRBD1. The CDR3 sequence is 15 residues long. Germline CDR1 reads SSHAT; CDR2 reads FNYEAQ (reference sequence). With 1 base clipped from V and 4 bases from J, the junction kept 5 bases outside the gene matches. Supplemented by reference TRBV7-7 and TRBJ2-5, the full variable domain reads GAGVSQSPRYKVTKRGQDVTLRCDPISSHATLYWYQQALGQGPEFLTYFNYEAQPDKSGLPSDRFSAERPEGSISTLTIQRTEQRDSAMYRCASSLVTTGGETQYFGPGTRLLVL.